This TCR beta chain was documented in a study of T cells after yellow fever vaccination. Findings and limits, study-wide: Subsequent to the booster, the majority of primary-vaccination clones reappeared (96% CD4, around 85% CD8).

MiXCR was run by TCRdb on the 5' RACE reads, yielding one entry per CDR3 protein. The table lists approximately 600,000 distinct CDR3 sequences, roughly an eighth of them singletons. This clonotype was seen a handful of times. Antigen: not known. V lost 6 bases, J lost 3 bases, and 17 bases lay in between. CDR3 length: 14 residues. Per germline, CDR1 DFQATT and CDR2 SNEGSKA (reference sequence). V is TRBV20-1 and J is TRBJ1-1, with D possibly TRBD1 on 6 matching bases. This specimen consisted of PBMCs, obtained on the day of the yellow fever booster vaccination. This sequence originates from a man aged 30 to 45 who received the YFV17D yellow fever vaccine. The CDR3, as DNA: TGCAGTGCCCAGCCTCCGGACAGCCACACTGAAGCTTTCTTT. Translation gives CSAQPPDSHTEAFF.